One sample yielded the 9 T cell receptor beta chains listed below, sequenced in a study of blood T cell repertoires in COVID-19. The repertoire was sequenced with immunoSEQ multiplex PCR; TCRdb's copy has only in-frame clones and lacks some. The sample gives roughly 43,000 clones, 70% to 90% of which show up once; around 16% is in the top ten. The sample comprised peripheral blood. The receptor set was obtained from a man aged 65-85 years with active COVID-19.

The V gene is TRBV28, the J gene TRBJ2-7; a weak D match, TRBD2 (6 bases). CDR1 MDHEN and CDR2 SYDVKM come from the germline V gene. Trimming took 4 bases from V and 2 from J, leaving 15 bases between them. The CDR3 is made up of 15 amino acids. The chain's CDR3 is CASSSPWRVAYEQYF. As DNA, the CDR3 is TGTGCCAGCAGTTCCCCGTGGAGGGTGGCCTACGAGCAGTACTTC.

This chain uses TRBV5-6 with TRBJ2-3, with 10 bases identical to TRBD1. The CDR3 length is 17 residues. V dropped 1 base and J dropped 0; count of bases not matched to a gene: 5. Germline lookup yields CDR1 SGHDT and CDR2 YYEEEE. The CDR3 reads CASSLSTGGRSTDTQYF. The CDR3 DNA is TGTGCCAGCAGCTTGTCGACAGGGGGCCGGAGCACAGATACGCAGTATTTT.

CDR3 nucleotides: TGTGCCAGCAGCTGGGGGACAGCTCCCTACAATGAGCAGTTCTTC. Its translation is CASSWGTAPYNEQFF. This chain connects TRBV5-5 to TRBJ2-1, with 7 bases aligning to TRBD1. Germline trimming cut 3 bases from V and 2 bases from J; bases unmatched to any gene: 5. The germline gives CDR1 SGHKS, CDR2 YYEKEE (reference sequence). The CDR3 runs 15 residues.

V gene TRBV19 combines with J gene TRBJ1-3, with TRBD1 matching over 7 bases. Germline V gene lookup returns CDR1 LNHDA and CDR2 SQIVND (reference sequence). The CDR3 totals 15 residues. Losses at the gene ends were 5 bases for V and 7 bases for J; bases not matched to a gene: 11. CDR3 residues: CASSPTGTEINTIYF. The DNA for the CDR3 is TGTGCCAGTAGTCCGACCGGGACAGAAATTAACACCATATATTTT.

V gene TRBV9 combines with J gene TRBJ1-6; 8 bases fit TRBD1. This CDR3 comprises 14 residues. The ends lost 4 bases at V and 10 bases at J; junction bases unmatched: 7. The V gene's germline CDR1 is SGDLS and CDR2 YYNGEE. For the CDR3, the DNA is TGTGCCAGCAGCTCAGGGGGCGCGGGGTCACCCCTCCACTTT. This encodes CASSSGGAGSPLHF.

This clone was observed a single time. This sequence joins TRBV7-6 and TRBJ2-3, with 10 bases that match TRBD2. CDR3 length: 16 amino acids. Germline assignment: CDR1 SGHVS and CDR2 FNYEAQ. V was clipped by 1 base and J by 5 bases; unmatched bases: 6. Here the CDR3 reads CASSLGVSGGQDTQYF. The CDR3 coding sequence is TGTGCCAGCAGCTTAGGGGTTAGCGGGGGGCAAGATACGCAGTATTTT.

The rearrangement uses TRBV6-6 and TRBJ2-1; D ambiguous. The CDR3 is 13 amino acids. Trimming cost V 0 bases and J 4 bases, with 4 bases left between them. Germline values: CDR1 MNHNY, CDR2 SVGAGI (reference sequence). The CDR3 nucleotides are TGTGCCAGCAGTTACTCTGAGTACAATGAGCAGTTCTTC. Protein sequence: CASSYSEYNEQFF.

The chain has TRBV6-5 and TRBJ2-5, with 9 bases identical to TRBD2. Unmatched junction bases numbered 6, after V lost 2 bases and J lost 5 bases. The CDR3 is 15 amino acids. CDR1 is MNHEY and CDR2 is SVGAGI in the germline V gene. CDR3 coding DNA: TGTGCCAGCAGTTACGGGGCTAGCGGGGACGAGACCCAGTACTTC. Translated, it gives CASSYGASGDETQYF.

The chain carries TRBV5-1 and TRBJ2-7; TRBD2 matches at 11 bases. The CDR3 spans 16 residues. In germline, CDR1 is SGHRS, CDR2 YFSETQ. The V and J ends lost 0 bases and 5 bases, in that order; junction bases with no gene match: 7. The CDR3 loop reads CASSLALAGGRDEQYF. The CDR3 DNA is TGCGCCAGCAGCTTGGCCCTAGCGGGGGGCAGGGACGAGCAGTACTTC.